Below are 13 T cell receptor beta chains sequenced from a single sample in a study of breast tumors, draining lymph nodes, adjacent tissues. TCRdb ran MiXCR on the multiplex PCR reads and lists one entry per CDR3 protein. The table has 20,000 to 25,000 distinct CDR3 sequences, around 55% seen once. The material sequenced was breast tumor tissue. The receptors were gathered from a female donor with breast cancer. Some clones in this sample may be carry-over from other donors' samples.

In DNA form, the CDR3 reads TGCAGCGTCAGATCAGGGGGCGTCAACAATGAGCAGTTCTTC. Amino acid sequence: CSVRSGGVNNEQFF. This sequence joins TRBV29-1 and TRBJ2-1; 8 nucleotides match TRBD1. The V segment lost 6 bases and the J segment 5 bases; nucleotides outside the gene matches: 9. The CDR3 is 14 amino acids. In germline, CDR1 is SQVTM, CDR2 ANQGSEA.

This clonotype is classed as medium-sized. The CDR3 protein is CSARGQDSSYNEQFF. The CDR3 DNA is TGCAGTGCTAGAGGACAGGATAGCTCCTACAATGAGCAGTTCTTC. V is TRBV20-1 and J is TRBJ2-1; D is possibly TRBD1 (6 bases). The CDR3 is 15 residues long. The V and J ends lost 1 base and 0 bases respectively, with 10 bases between them. In germline, CDR1 is DFQATT, CDR2 SNEGSKA (reference sequence).

This clonotype has a single count. The chain recombines TRBV4-3 with TRBJ1-2, with TRBD1 as a possible D gene (6 bases). The CDR3 sequence is 15 residues long. In germline, CDR1 is LGHNA, CDR2 YSLEER. V was shortened by 1 base and J by 7 bases, with 16 bases between the two germline ends. The CDR3 sequence is CASSQGEGGVVGYTF. The CDR3 DNA reads TGCGCCAGCAGCCAAGGAGAGGGGGGGGTAGTTGGCTACACCTTC.

This clonotype was seen ten or more times. This chain joins TRBV10-3 and TRBJ2-7; D remains ambiguous. The V gene's germline CDR1 is ENHRY and CDR2 SYGVKD. The CDR3 runs to 15 residues. V was cut by 0 bases and J by 0 bases, with 9 bases left in between. For the CDR3, the DNA is TGTGCCATCAGTGAGTCTCCCCAAAGCTCCTACGAGCAGTACTTC. It translates to CAISESPQSSYEQYF.

The rearrangement joins TRBV15 to TRBJ2-3, with TRBD2 as a possible D gene (6 bases). The V gene's germline CDR1 is LNHNV and CDR2 YYDKDF (reference sequence). The length of the CDR3 is 15 residues. The V end was cut by 1 base, the J end by 5 bases, with 13 bases between. The CDR3 region has the DNA TGTGCCACCAGCAGAGGGGACTGGCGGGGAGATACGCAGTATTTT. Translated, it gives CATSRGDWRGDTQYF. The complete variable domain, with remaining parts taken from reference TRBV15 and TRBJ2-3, reads DAMVIQNPRYQVTQFGKPVTLSCSQTLNHNVMYWYQQKSSQAPKLLFHYYDKDFNNEADTPDNFQSRRPNTSFCFLDIRSPGLGDTAMYLCATSRGDWRGDTQYFGPGTRLTVL.

This clonotype ranks as medium-sized. The genes are TRBV7-6 and TRBJ1-4; maybe TRBD1 (6 bases). Trimming left V 0 bases short and J 6 bases short, with 11 bases between. In germline, CDR1 is SGHVS, CDR2 FNYEAQ. This CDR3 contains 15 residues. CDR3 bases: TGTGCCAGCAGCTTAGCGAACAGGGCCGATGAAAAACTGTTTTTT. Protein sequence: CASSLANRADEKLFF.

A remark on this clonotype: A junction boundary mismatches the germline segment, possibly from a read error. The gene calls are TRBV20-1 and TRBJ1-3; D gene uncertain. The V gene's germline CDR1 is DFQATT and CDR2 SNEGSKA (reference sequence). The CDR3 covers 14 residues. The CDR3 coding sequence is TGCAGTGCTAGAGGGACCGGCTCTAGAAACACCATATATTTT. Protein: CSARGTGSRNTIYF.

A note on this clonotype: Mismatch with germline at one junction end may stem from a read error. The chain recombines TRBV20-1 with TRBJ1-5, with D hard to call. Germline V CDR1 and CDR2: DFQATT, SNEGSKA (reference sequence). The CDR3 is 11 residues long. The CDR3 DNA reads TGCAGTGCTAGAAGACTAGAGCCCCACGATTTT. It specifies CSARRLEPHDF.

This clonotype was recorded once. This chain connects TRBV19 to TRBJ1-5; unclear D gene. V gave up 3 bases and J gave up 4 bases, with 13 bases separating them. The germline CDR1 and CDR2 sequences are LNHDA and SQIVND (reference sequence). This CDR3 is built from 15 residues. This CDR3 is CASSIGRLPNQPQHF. The CDR3, as DNA: TGTGCCAGTAGTATCGGCCGGCTACCTAATCAGCCCCAGCATTTT. The entire variable domain, with the rest obtained from reference TRBV19 and TRBJ1-5, is as follows: DGGITQSPKYLFRKEGQNVTLSCEQNLNHDAMYWYRQDPGQGLRLIYYSQIVNDFQKGDIAEGYSVSREKKESFPLTVTSAQKNPTAFYLCASSIGRLPNQPQHFGDGTRLSIL.

The chain employs TRBV15 and TRBJ1-3; D ambiguous. CDR1 is LNHNV and CDR2 is YYDKDF in the germline V gene (reference sequence). CDR3 length: 15 amino acids. V lost 0 bases to trimming and J lost 1 base, with 7 bases between them. CDR3 in DNA: TGTGCCACCAGCAGAGAGGTGGGGTCTGGAAACACCATATATTTT. Its protein is CATSREVGSGNTIYF. Combining the CDR3 with reference TRBV15 and TRBJ1-3 gives the whole variable domain DAMVIQNPRYQVTQFGKPVTLSCSQTLNHNVMYWYQQKSSQAPKLLFHYYDKDFNNEADTPDNFQSRRPNTSFCFLDIRSPGLGDTAMYLCATSREVGSGNTIYFGEGSWLTVV.

Relative to its sample, this clonotype is medium-sized. The chain recombines TRBV20-1 with TRBJ2-7; maybe TRBD2 (5 bases). Deletions cut 6 bases from V and 2 bases from J, with 11 bases between. From germline, CDR1 is DFQATT and CDR2 SNEGSKA (reference sequence). This CDR3 region has 12 residues. The DNA for the CDR3 is TGCAGTGCCTCGGGGTCCACCTACGAGCAGTACTTC. Encoded protein: CSASGSTYEQYF.

This clonotype was picked up one time. The chain recombines TRBV5-1 with TRBJ2-6; no clear D. Per germline, CDR1 SGHRS and CDR2 YFSETQ. The V end was cut by 0 bases, the J end by 0 bases, with 4 bases between. This CDR3 region has 15 residues. The CDR3 DNA reads as TGCGCCAGCAGCTTGGCGGGCTCTGGGGCCAACGTCCTGACTTTC. It specifies CASSLAGSGANVLTF. Full variable domain (remainder filled in from reference TRBV5-1 and TRBJ2-6): KAGVTQTPRYLIKTRGQQVTLSCSPISGHRSVSWYQQTPGQGLQFLFEYFSETQRNKGNFPGRFSGRQFSNSRSEMNVSTLELGDSALYLCASSLAGSGANVLTFGAGSRLTVL.

The gene calls are TRBV12-3 or TRBV12-4 and TRBJ1-2, with D possibly matching TRBD1 (5 bases). This CDR3 region has 13 residues. Trimming left V 5 bases short and J 5 bases short, with 12 bases between. Written as DNA, the CDR3 is TGTGCCAGCAGTCATGGACGGGGGTATGGCTACACCTTC. Its translation is CASSHGRGYGYTF.